The clone carrying this T cell receptor (beta chain) was detected only a few times. The PCR had 60 Vbeta and 13 Jbeta primers. Produced via immunoSEQ multiplex PCR; TCRdb's table is partial and in-frame only. The sample lists some 190,000 clones; around 79% were seen once. This entry belongs to a study of cytomegalovirus exposure and HLA in healthy donors. This CDR3 comprises 15 residues. V lost 7 bases, J lost 6 bases, and 13 bases stayed unmatched. Germline V gene sequence: CDR1 LNHDA, CDR2 SQIVND (reference sequence). This chain uses TRBV19 with TRBJ1-1; 8 bases agree with TRBD1. This clonotype originated in a woman aged 18-29 years in good health and CMV-seronegative. Sequenced input: PBMCs. CDR3 DNA sequence: TGTGCCAGTACCTATCCAGGGGGCTCGCGCTCTGAAGCTTTCTTT. It codes for CASTYPGGSRSEAFF.